These T cell receptor beta chains were read from a single sample in a study of PD-L1 blockade in urothelial cancer. Generated by immunoSEQ multiplex PCR, the TCRdb table keeps only in-frame clones and is missing some. The sample holds fewer than 35,000 clones; 65% to 90% are singletons and the top ten take 2% to 2.5%. This sample comprised PBMCs, obtained around atezolizumab (anti-PD-L1) treatment. These receptors were taken from a man between 50 and 59 years old with urothelial cancer. CDR3s include the opening cysteine and the closing phenylalanine or tryptophan. D genes are given only for firm matches. The size of a clone is reported for some rows only, either as once, few or many, or as a class for expanded clones.

j_gene | abundance | d_gene | v_gene | CDR3nt | CDR3aa
TRBJ1-1 | . | . | TRBV11-2 | TGTGCCAGCAGCTTAGGAGGAAGGGGTGTTGATGAAGCTTTCTTT | CASSLGGRGVDEAFF
TRBJ2-1 | few | TRBD2 | TRBV7-9 | TGTGCCAGCAGCTCCGGGACTAGCCGTCATGAGCAGTTCTTC | CASSSGTSRHEQFF
TRBJ2-1 | few | . | TRBV19 | TGTGCCAGTAGTATGGGCGGGGAGCAGTTCTTC | CASSMGGEQFF
TRBJ2-6 | . | . | TRBV5-4 | TGTGCCAGCAGCTTGACGGGATCCACCAACGTCCTGACTTTC | CASSLTGSTNVLTF
TRBJ1-6 | . | . | TRBV6-5 | TGTGCCAGTTGTCCCGGTAATTCACCCCTCCACTTT | CASCPGNSPLHF
TRBJ2-4 | . | TRBD2 | TRBV11-2 | TGTGCCAGCAGCACCCGGGGGGGTTTAGCCAAAAACATTCAGTACTTC | CASSTRGGLAKNIQYF
TRBJ1-1 | . | TRBD1 | TRBV10-1 | TGCGCCAGCAGTGCGTTTCAGGGGGCGAACACTGAAGCTTTCTTT | CASSAFQGANTEAFF
TRBJ2-7 | . | . | TRBV7-6 | TGTGCCAGCAGCTTAGTTTCAGAAACCTACGAGCAGTACTTC | CASSLVSETYEQYF
TRBJ1-5 | . | TRBD1 | TRBV4-2 | TGTGCCAGCAGCCAAGACGACAGGGCCTATAGCAATCAGCCCCAGCATTTT | CASSQDDRAYSNQPQHF
TRBJ2-2 | . | . | TRBV5-1 | TGCGCCAGCAGCTTGGAGGCGGGGCAGAACACCGGGGAGCTGTTTTTT | CASSLEAGQNTGELFF
TRBJ1-2 | . | TRBD1 | TRBV5-1 | TGCGCCAGCAGCGGGGGACAGCCCTTTTATGGCTACACCTTC | CASSGGQPFYGYTF
TRBJ2-7 | . | . | TRBV7-9 | TGTGCCAGCAGCTTGTCCGGCGGGTACGAGCAGTACTTC | CASSLSGGYEQYF
TRBJ1-5 | . | . | TRBV19 | TGTGCCAGTAGTCCCGGAGGGGGGGTTGGCAATCAGCCCCAGCATTTT | CASSPGGGVGNQPQHF
TRBJ1-5 | . | . | TRBV19 | TGTGCCAGTACCAACTTAGGGAGTGCCAATCAGCCCCAGCATTTT | CASTNLGSANQPQHF
TRBJ1-2 | . | . | TRBV7-8 | TGTGCCAGCAGCCCCCGGACAGTAGCTAACTATGGCTACACCTTC | CASSPRTVANYGYTF
TRBJ2-1 | . | . | TRBV15 | TGTGCCACCAGCACGCGACAGGTGAGCAATGAGCAGTTCTTC | CATSTRQVSNEQFF
TRBJ2-1 | few | . | TRBV9 | TGTGCCAGCAGCGTAGCAGGGTTCAATGAGCAGTTCTTC | CASSVAGFNEQFF
TRBJ1-4 | . | . | TRBV6-5 | TGTGCCAGCAGTTACTCGACAGCAACTAATGAAAAACTGTTTTTT | CASSYSTATNEKLFF
TRBJ1-2 | . | . | TRBV15 | TGTGCCACCAGCAGAGATCAGACAAGAGCGGGAGGCTACACCTTC | CATSRDQTRAGGYTF
TRBJ2-3 | . | TRBD2 | TRBV4-1 | TGCGCCAGCAGCCAGCTTCGGGCTAGCGGGAGATATGACGCAGATACGCAGTATTTT | CASSQLRASGRYDADTQYF
TRBJ1-1 | few | TRBD1 | TRBV15 | TGTGCCACCCGGTTGCGTGGTGGGAGACAGGGAGGCCCCAACACTGAAGCTTTCTTT | CATRLRGGRQGGPNTEAFF
TRBJ1-3 | . | . | TRBV29-1 | TGCAGCGCCGTAAGACAGGCCTCTGGAAACACCATATATTTT | CSAVRQASGNTIYF
TRBJ2-7 | . | TRBD2 | TRBV9 | TGTGCCAGCAGCGTAGCCCTGGGAGGGCTCTACGAGCAGTACTTC | CASSVALGGLYEQYF
TRBJ2-1 | . | TRBD2 | TRBV7-2 | TGTGCCAGCAGTCGGAGGACTAGCGGGGGGTGGGATGAGCAGTTCTTC | CASSRRTSGGWDEQFF
TRBJ1-5 | . | . | TRBV7-2 | TGTGCCAGCAGCCCCCGGGGGGCCGGTCAGCCCCAGCATTTT | CASSPRGAGQPQHF
TRBJ1-1 | . | . | TRBV6-5 | TGTGCCAGCAGTTCGGTGAACACTGAAGCTTTCTTT | CASSSVNTEAFF
TRBJ2-5 | . | TRBD2 | TRBV11-2 | TGTGCCAGCAGCCTAAGGGGTTCACTAGCGGGGGGTAGGGTAGAGACCCAGTACTTC | CASSLRGSLAGGRVETQYF
TRBJ1-1 | few | TRBD1 | TRBV6-6 | TGTGCCAGCAGTTGGGACAGAGAGAACACTGAAGCTTTCTTT | CASSWDRENTEAFF
TRBJ2-3 | . | TRBD2 | TRBV4-1 | TGCGCCAGCAGCCAGGGGGTGGGAGGGTCTAGCACAGATACGCAGTATTTT | CASSQGVGGSSTDTQYF
TRBJ2-7 | . | . | TRBV30 | TGTGCCTGGAGTGGGCTCAATTCCTACGAGCAGTACTTC | CAWSGLNSYEQYF
TRBJ1-1 | few | . | TRBV6-1 | TGTGCCAGCAGTGAACCAGGGGAAGCTTTCTTT | CASSEPGEAFF
TRBJ1-2 | . | TRBD1 | TRBV19 | TGTGCCAGTAGTTGGGACAGCGCTACCCCTGGGTATGGCTACACCTTC | CASSWDSATPGYGYTF
TRBJ2-1 | . | . | TRBV28 | TGTGCCAGCAGTTTAGTGGAGAGGTGGTCGCATGAGCAGTTCTTC | CASSLVERWSHEQFF